This T cell receptor (beta chain) was found in a study of CD8+CD57+ T cells in acquired aplastic anemia. The sequenced patients had an expansion of CD8+CD57+ cells seen by flow cytometry. Every patient presented with severe acquired aplastic anemia. CDR1 SQVTM and CDR2 ANQGSEA come from the germline V gene. V was trimmed by 8 bases and J by 1 base, leaving 18 bases between them. This CDR3 spans 15 amino acids. CDR3 and TCR beta VDJ profiling relied on genomic DNA as the template. MiXCR was run by TCRdb on the reads, yielding one entry per CDR3 protein. The sample has about 200,000 distinct CDR3 sequences, approximately 60% seen once.

The chain uses TRBV29-1 and TRBJ2-1; perhaps D is TRBD1 or TRBD2 (5 bases each). Sequencing input: sorted CD4+, CD8+, or CD8+CD57+ T cells (not recorded which) from PBMCs. This sequence originates from a human donor with aplastic anemia. CDR3 region: CSLAGTMKSYNEQFF. The DNA of the CDR3 is TGCAGCCTGGCAGGGACGATGAAGTCCTACAATGAGCAGTTCTTC.